This TCR beta chain was profiled in a study of shared clonotypes between healthy human individuals. Data came from immunoSEQ multiplex PCR; TCRdb stores just in-frame clones and leaves some out. This table holds approximately 600,000 clones, about 95% found once. Naive CD8 cells, CD45RO-negative and positively selected for CCR7, excluded terminally differentiated effector memory CD45RA+ cells. Germline V CDR1 and CDR2: LNHNV, YYDKDF (reference sequence). V shed 1 base and J 1 base; nucleotides not matched to a gene: 3. There are 16 residues in the CDR3. The source of this sequence is a woman aged 30 to 39 in good health. V and J are TRBV15 and TRBJ1-5, with TRBD1 matching over 8 bases. The sequenced sample was naive CD8+ T cells sorted from blood. The CDR3 nucleotides are TGTGCCACCAGCAGAGGGACAGGGCCGAGCAATCAGCCCCAGCATTTT. The encoded protein is CATSRGTGPSNQPQHF.